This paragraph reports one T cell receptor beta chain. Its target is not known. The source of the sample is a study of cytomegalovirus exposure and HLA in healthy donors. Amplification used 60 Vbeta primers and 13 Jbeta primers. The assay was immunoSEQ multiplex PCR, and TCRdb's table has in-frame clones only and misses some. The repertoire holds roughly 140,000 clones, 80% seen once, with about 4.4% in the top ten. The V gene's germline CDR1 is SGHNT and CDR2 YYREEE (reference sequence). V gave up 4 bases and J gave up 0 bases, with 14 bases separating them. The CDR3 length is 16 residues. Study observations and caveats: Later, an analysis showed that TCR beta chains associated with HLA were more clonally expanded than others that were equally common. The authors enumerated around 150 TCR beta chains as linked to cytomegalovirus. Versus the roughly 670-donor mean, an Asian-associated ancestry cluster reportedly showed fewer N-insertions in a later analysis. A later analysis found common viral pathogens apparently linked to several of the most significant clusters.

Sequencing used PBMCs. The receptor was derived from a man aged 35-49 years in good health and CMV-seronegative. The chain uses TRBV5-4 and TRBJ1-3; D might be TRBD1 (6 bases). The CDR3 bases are TGTGCCAGCAGCCGGCTAGGGGGAGACTCTGGAAACACCATATATTTT. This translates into CASSRLGGDSGNTIYF.